This TCR beta chain was retrieved from a study of T cell responses to AZD1222 COVID-19 vaccine. The analysis combined second doses at about 4 or about 12 weeks. Only in-frame clones appear in the TCRdb table, and some are missing; sequencing was by immunoSEQ multiplex PCR. The data contain 25,000 or so clones, around 86% of them singletons. Study-level results: An increase in Spike-specific TCR breadth and depth was observed after two AZD1222 doses. Seropositive status at baseline applied to only 5 to 7 AZD1222 recipients. Donors were chiefly white British, with a greater number of females, and clonal diversity was perhaps underestimated.

Per the germline V gene, CDR1 is SQVTM and CDR2 is ANQGSEA. The CDR3 sequence is 12 residues long. Trimming removed 8 bases at V and 1 base at J, with 11 bases between. A single count supports this clone. Antigen: not known. The sequence came from an adult who received the AZD1222 COVID-19 vaccine. The starting material was peripheral blood, obtained 28 days after the second AZD1222 dose. The rearrangement links TRBV29-1 to TRBJ2-5; no clear D. The CDR3 is CSSGRTQETQYF. DNA of the CDR3: TGCAGCTCCGGACGGACCCAAGAGACCCAGTACTTC.